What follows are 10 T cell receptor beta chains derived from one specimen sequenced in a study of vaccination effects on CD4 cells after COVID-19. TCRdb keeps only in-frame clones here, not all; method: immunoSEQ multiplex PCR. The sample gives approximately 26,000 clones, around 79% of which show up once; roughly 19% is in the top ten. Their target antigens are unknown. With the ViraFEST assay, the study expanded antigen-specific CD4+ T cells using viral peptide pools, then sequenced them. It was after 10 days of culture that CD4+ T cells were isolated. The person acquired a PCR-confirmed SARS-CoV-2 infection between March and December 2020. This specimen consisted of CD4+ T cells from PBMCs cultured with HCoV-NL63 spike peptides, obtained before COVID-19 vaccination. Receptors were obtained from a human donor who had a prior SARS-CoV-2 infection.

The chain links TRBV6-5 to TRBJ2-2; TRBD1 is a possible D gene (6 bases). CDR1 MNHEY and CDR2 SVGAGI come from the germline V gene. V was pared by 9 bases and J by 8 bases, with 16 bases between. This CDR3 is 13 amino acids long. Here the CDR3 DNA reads TGTGCCAGTTCGAGGGACATATGGGGGGAGCTGTTTTTT. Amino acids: CASSRDIWGELFF.

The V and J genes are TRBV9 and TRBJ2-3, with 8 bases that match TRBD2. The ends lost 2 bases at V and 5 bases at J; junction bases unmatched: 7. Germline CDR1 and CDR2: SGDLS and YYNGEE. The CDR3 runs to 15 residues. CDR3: CASSVRSAGVDTQYF. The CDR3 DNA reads TGTGCCAGCAGCGTCCGTTCAGCGGGAGTAGATACGCAGTATTTT.

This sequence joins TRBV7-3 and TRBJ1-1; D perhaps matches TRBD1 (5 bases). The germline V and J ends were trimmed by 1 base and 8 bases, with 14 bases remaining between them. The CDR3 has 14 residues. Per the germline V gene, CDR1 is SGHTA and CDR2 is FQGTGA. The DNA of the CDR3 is TGTGCCAGCAGCTTAAGCGGTATGCGGGACGAAGCTTTCTTT. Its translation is CASSLSGMRDEAFF.

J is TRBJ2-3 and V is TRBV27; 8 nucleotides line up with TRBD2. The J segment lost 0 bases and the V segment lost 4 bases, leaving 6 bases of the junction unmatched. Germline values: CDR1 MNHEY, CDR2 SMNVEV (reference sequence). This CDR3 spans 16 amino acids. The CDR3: CASSWGSGSSTDTQYF. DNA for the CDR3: TGTGCCAGCAGTTGGGGGAGCGGGAGCAGCACAGATACGCAGTATTTT.

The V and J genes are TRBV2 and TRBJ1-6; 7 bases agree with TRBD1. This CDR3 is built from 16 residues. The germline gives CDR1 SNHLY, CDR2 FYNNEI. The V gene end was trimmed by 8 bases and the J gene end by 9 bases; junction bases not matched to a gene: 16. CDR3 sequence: CASGIGTDYEFSPLHF. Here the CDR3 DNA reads TGTGCCAGCGGCATCGGGACAGATTACGAATTTTCACCCCTCCACTTT.

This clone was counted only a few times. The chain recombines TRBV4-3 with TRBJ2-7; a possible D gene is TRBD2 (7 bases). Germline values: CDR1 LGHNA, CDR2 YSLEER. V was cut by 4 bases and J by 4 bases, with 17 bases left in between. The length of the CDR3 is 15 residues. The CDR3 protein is CASSPGGGRLYEQYF. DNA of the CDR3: TGCGCCAGCAGCCCCGGGGGCGGGAGACTGTACGAGCAGTACTTC.

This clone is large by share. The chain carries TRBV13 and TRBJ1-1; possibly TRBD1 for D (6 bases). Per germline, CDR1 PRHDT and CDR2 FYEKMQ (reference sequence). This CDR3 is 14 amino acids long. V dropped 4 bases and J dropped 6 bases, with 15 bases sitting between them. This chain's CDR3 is CASSSETGIAEAFF. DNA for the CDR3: TGTGCCAGCAGCTCAGAAACAGGGATCGCTGAAGCTTTCTTT.

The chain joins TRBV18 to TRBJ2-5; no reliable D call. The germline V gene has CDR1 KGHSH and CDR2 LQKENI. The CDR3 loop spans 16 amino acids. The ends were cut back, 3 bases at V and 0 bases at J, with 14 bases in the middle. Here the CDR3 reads CASSPFGGRYQETQYF. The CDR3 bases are TGTGCCAGCTCACCGTTCGGCGGAAGGTACCAAGAGACCCAGTACTTC.

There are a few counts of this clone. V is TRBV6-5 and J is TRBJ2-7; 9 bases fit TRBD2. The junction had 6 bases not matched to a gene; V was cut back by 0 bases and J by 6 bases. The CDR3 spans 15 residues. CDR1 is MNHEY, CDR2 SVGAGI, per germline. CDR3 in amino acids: CASSYSASGIGEQYF. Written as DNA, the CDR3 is TGTGCCAGCAGTTACTCTGCTAGCGGGATCGGCGAGCAGTACTTC.

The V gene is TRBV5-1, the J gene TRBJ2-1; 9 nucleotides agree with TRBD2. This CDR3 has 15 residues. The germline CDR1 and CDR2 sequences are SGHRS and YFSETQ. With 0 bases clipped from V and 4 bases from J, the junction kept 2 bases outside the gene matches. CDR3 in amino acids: CASSLVAGGYNEQFF. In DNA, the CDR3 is TGCGCCAGCAGCTTGGTGGCGGGAGGGTACAATGAGCAGTTCTTC.